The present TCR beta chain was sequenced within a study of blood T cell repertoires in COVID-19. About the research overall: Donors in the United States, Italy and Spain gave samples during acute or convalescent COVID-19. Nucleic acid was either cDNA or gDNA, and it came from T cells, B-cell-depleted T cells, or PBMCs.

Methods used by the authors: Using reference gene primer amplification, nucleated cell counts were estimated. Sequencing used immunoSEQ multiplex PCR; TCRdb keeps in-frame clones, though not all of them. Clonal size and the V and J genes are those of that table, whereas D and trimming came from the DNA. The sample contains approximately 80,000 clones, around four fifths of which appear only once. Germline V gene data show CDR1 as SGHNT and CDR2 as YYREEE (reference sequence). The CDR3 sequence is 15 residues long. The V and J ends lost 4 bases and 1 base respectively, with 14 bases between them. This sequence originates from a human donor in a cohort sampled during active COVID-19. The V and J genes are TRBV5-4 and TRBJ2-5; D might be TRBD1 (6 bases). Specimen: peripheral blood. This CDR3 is CASSARQVIQETQYF. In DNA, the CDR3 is TGTGCCAGCAGCGCCCGACAGGTTATCCAAGAGACCCAGTACTTC.